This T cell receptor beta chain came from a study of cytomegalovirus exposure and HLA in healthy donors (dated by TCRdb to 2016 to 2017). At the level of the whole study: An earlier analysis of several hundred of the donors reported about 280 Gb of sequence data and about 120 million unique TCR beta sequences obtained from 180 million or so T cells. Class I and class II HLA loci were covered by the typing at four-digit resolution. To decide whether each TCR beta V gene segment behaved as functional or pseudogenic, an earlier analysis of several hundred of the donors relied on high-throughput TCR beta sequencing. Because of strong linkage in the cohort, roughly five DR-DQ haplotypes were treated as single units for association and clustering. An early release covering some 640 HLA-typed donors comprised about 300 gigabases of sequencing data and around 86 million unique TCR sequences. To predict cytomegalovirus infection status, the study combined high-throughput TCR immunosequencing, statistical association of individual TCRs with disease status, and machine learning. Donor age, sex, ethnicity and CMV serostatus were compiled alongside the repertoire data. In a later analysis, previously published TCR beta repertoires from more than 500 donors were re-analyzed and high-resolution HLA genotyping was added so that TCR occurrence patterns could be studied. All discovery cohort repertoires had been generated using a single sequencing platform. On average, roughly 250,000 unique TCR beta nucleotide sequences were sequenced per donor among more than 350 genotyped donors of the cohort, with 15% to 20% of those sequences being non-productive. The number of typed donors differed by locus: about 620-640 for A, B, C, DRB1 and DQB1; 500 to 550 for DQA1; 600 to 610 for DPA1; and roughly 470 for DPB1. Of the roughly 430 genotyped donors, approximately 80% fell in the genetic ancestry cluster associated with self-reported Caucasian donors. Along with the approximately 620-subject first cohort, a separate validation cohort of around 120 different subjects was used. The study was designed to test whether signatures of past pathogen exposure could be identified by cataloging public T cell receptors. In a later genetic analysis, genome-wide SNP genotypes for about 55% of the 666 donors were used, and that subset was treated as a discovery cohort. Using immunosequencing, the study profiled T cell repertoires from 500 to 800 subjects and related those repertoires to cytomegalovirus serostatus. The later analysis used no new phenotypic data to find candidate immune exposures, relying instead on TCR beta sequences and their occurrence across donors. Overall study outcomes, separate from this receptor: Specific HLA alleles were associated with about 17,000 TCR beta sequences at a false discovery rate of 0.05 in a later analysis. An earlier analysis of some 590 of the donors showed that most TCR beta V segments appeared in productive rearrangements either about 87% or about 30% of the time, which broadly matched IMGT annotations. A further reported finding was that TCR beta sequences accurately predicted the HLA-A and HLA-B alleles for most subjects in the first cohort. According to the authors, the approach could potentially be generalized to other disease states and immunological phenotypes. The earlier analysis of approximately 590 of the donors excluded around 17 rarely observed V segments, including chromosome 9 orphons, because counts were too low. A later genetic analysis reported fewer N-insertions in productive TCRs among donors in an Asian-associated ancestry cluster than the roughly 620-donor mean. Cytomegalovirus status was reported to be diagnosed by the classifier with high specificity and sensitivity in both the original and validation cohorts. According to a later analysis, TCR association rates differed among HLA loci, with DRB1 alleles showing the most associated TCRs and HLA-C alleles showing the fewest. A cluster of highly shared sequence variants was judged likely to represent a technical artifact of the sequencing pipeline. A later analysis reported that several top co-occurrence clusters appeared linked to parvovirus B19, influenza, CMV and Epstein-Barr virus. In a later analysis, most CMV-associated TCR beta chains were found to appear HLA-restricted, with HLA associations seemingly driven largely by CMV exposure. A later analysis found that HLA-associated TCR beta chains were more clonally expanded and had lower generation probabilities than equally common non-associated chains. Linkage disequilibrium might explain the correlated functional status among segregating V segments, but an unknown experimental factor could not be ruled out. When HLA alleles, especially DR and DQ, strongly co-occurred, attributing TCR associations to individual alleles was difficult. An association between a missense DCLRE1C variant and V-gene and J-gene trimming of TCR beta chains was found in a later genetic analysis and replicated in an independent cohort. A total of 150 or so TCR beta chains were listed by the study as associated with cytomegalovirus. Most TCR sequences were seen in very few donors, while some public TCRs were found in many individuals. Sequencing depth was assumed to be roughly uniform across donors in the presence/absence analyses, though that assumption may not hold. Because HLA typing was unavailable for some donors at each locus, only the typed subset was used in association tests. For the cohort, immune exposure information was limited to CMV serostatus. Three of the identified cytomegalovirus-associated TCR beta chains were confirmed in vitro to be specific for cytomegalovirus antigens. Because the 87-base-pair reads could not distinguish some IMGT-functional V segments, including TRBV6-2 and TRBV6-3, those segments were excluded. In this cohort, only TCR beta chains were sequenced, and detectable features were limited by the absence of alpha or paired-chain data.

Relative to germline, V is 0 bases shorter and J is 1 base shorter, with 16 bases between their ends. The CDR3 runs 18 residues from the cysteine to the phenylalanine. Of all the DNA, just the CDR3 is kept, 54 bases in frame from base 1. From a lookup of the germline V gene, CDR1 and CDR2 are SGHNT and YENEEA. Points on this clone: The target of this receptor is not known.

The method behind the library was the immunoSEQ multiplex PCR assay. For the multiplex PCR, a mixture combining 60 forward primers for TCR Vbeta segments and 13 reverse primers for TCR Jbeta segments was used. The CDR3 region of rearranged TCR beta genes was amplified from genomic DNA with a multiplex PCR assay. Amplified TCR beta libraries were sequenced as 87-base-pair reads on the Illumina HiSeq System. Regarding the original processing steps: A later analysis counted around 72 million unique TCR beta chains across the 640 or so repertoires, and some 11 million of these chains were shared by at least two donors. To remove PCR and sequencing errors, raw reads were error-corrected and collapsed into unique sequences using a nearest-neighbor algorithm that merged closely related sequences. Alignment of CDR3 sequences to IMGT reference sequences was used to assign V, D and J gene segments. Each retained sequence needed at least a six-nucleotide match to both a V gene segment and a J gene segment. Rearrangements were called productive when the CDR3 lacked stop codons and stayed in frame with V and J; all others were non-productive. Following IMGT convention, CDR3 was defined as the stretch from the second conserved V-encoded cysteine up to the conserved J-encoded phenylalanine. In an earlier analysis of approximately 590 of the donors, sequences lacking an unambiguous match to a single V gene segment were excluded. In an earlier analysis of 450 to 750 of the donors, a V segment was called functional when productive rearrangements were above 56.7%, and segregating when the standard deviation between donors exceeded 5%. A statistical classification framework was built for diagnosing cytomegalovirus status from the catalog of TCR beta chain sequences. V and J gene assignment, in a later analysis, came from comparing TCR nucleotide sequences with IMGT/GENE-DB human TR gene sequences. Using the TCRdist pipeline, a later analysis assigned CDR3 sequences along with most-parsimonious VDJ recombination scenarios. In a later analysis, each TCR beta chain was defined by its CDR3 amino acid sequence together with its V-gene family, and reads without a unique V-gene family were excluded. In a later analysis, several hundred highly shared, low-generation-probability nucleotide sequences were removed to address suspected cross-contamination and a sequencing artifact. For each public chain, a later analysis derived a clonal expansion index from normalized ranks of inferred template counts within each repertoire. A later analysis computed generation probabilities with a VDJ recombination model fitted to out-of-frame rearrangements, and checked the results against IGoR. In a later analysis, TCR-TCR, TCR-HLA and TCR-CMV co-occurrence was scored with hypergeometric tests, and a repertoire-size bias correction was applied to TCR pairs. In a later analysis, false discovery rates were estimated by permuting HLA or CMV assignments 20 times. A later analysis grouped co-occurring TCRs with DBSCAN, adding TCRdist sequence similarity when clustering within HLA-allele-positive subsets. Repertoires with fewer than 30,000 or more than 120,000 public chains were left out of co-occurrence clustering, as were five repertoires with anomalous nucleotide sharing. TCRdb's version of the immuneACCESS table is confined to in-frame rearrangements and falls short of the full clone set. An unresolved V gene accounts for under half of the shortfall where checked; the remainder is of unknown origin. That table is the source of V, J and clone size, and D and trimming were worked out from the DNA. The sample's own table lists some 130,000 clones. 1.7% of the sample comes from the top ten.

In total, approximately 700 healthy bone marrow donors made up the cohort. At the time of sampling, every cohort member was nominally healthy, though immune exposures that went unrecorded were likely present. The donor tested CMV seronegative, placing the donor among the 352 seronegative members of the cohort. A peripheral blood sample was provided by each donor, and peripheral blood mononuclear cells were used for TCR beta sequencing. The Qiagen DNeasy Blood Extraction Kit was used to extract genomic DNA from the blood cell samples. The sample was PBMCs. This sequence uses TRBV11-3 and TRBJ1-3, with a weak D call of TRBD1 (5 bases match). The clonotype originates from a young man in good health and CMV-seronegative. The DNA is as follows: TGTGCCAGCAGCTTAGATCGAGGACACATTAAATCTGGAAACACCATATATTTT. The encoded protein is CASSLDRGHIKSGNTIYF.